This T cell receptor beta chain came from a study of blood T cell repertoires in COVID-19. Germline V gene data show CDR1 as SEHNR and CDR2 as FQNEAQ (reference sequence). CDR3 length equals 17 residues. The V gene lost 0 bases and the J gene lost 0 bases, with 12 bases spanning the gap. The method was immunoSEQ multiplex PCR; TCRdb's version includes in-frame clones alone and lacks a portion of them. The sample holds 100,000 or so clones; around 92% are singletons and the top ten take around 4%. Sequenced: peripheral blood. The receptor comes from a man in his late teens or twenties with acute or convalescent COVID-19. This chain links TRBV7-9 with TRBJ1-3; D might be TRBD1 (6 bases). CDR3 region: CASSLAGRGSSGNTIYF. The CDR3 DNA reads TGTGCCAGCAGCTTAGCCGGGAGGGGGTCCTCTGGAAACACCATATATTTT.